A single TCR beta chain is shown here with its context. These data belong to a study of blood T cell repertoires in COVID-19. Study-wide context: Samples came from the United States, Italy and Spain, spanning acute and convalescent COVID-19. T cells, B-cell-depleted T cells, or PBMCs supplied cDNA or gDNA.

Germline CDR1 reads GTSNPN; CDR2 reads SVGIG (reference sequence). The CDR3 runs 13 residues. The V end was cut by 2 bases, the J end by 5 bases, with 9 bases between. As handled by the study authors: Cell counts per sample came from amplifying reference gene primers. Clones were read by immunoSEQ multiplex PCR, and TCRdb kept only the in-frame ones, dropping some. The V and J calls and clone size were taken over from that table, and D and trimming were inferred from the DNA. In the table there are approximately 190,000 clones, roughly 80% of which are singletons. The chain combines TRBV30 with TRBJ2-2; D unresolved. The sequence came from a woman in her thirties or forties with acute or convalescent COVID-19. The sample taken for sequencing was peripheral blood. The CDR3 region is CAWSLGGTGELFF. The CDR3 DNA sequence: TGTGCCTGGAGTTTAGGCGGAACCGGGGAGCTGTTTTTT.